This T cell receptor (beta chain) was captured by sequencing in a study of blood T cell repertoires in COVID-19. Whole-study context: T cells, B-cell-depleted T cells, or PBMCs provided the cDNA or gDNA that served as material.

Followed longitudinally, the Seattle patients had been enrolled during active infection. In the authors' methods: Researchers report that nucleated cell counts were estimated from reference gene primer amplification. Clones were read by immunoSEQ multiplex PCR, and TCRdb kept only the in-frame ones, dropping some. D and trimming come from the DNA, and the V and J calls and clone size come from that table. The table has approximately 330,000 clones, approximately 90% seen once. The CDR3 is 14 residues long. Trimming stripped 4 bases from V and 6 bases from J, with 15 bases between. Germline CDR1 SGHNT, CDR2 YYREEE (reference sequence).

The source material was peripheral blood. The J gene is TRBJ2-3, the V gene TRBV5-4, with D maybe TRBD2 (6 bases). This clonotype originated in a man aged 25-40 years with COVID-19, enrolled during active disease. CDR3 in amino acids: CASSRGSRGDTQYF. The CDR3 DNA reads TGTGCCAGCAGCCGGGGGTCAAGGGGCGATACGCAGTATTTT.